The text below deals with one T cell receptor (beta chain). Libraries were prepared by immunoSEQ multiplex PCR; TCRdb keeps only in-frame clonotypes and omits some of them. The data show over 250,000 clones, with almost 85% seen just once and 5.1% held by the top ten. Trimming cost V 0 bases and J 6 bases; bases outside gene matches: 7. The CDR3 is 16 amino acids. CDR1 MNHEY and CDR2 SVGEGT come from the germline V gene. The source of the sample is a study of blood T cell repertoires in COVID-19. The chain employs TRBV6-2 or TRBV6-3 and TRBJ2-1; 8 nucleotides agree with TRBD2. Sequencing input: peripheral blood. The clonotype was recovered from a man in his fifties or sixties with active or convalescent COVID-19. In DNA form, the CDR3 reads TGTGCCAGCAGTTACTCGGGGACTAGAGAAGTCAATGAGCAGTTCTTC. Protein sequence: CASSYSGTREVNEQFF.